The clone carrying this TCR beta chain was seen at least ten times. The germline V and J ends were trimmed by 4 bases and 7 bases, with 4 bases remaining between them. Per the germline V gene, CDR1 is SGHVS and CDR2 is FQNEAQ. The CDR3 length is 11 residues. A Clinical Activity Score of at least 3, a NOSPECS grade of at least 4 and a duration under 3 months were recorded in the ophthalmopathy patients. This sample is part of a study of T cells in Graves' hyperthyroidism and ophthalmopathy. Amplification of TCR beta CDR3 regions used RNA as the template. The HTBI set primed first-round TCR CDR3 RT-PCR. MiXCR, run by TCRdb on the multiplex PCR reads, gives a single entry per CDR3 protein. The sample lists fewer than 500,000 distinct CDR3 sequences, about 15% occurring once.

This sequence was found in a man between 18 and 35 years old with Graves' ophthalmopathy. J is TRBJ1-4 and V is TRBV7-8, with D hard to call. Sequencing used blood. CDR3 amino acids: CASSSSEKLFF. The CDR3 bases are TGTGCCAGCAGCTCTAGTGAAAAACTGTTTTTT. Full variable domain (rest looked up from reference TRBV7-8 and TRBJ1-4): GAGVSQSPRYKVAKRGQDVALRCDPISGHVSLFWYQQALGQGPEFLTYFQNEAQLDKSGLPSDRFFAERPEGSVSTLKIQRTQQEDSAVYLCASSSSEKLFFGSGTQLSVL.